This entry concerns a single TCR beta chain. It has no known antigen specificity. The sample holds no much larger clone one base away, and base qualities are not on file. The record originates from a study of T-cell reconstitution after alpha-beta-depleted transplantation in children (TCRdb year 2016). General notes on the study: T-cell immune reconstitution after TCRalphabeta/CD19-depleted allogeneic hematopoietic cell transplantation in children was quantitatively tracked in the study by means of TCR repertoire profiling.

Libraries were built with PCR. Sequenced using an Illumina HiSeq 2500. TCR libraries were prepared with molecular barcoding, using unique molecular identifiers to normalize TCRbeta repertoire quantification. TCRdb redid the processing of the public reads, applying fastp at Q25 and MiXCR, and retained in-frame beta chains. Merged by CDR3 protein, the rows form single entries marked with the most common genes and DNA. The sample includes around 340,000 distinct CDR3 sequences, with about an eighth observed a single time. The ten largest clones represent around 4% of the sample. Trimming at the junction amounts to 5 bases on V and 8 bases on J, and the germline ends lie 15 bases apart. The CDR3 has 13 amino acids, counting the end cysteine and phenylalanine. Left in the record is the CDR3 DNA by itself, 39 bases read in frame from the first base.

The chain couples TRBV12-3 or TRBV12-4 to TRBJ1-2; the best D guess is TRBD1, with 5 bases matching. The source was PBMCs, collected from the stem cell graft. This receptor was taken from a human donor who donated a stem cell graft to a child with Fanconi anemia. The CDR3: CASSVGTAAGYTF. The DNA reads TGTGCCAGCAGTGTCGGGACGGCAGCAGGCTACACCTTC.